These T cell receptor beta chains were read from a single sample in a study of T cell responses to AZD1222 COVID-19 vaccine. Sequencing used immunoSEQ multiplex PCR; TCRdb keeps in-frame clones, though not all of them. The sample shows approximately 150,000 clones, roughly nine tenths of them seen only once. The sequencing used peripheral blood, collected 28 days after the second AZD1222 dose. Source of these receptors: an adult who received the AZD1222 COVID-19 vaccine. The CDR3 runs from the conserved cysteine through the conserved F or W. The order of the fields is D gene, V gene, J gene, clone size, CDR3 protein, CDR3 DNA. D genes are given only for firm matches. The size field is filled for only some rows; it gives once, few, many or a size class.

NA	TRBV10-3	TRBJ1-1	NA	CAIREIEGTNTEAFF	TGTGCCATCAGGGAAATCGAGGGTACGAACACTGAAGCTTTCTTT
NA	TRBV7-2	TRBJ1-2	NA	CASSSQGTNYGYTF	TGTGCCAGCAGCTCACAGGGAACTAACTATGGCTACACCTTC
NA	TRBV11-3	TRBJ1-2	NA	CASRPQTRQEDYGYTF	TGTGCCAGCAGACCACAAACTAGACAGGAAGACTATGGCTACACCTTC
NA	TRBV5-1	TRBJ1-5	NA	CASSLGGTVNQPQHF	TGCGCCAGCAGCTTGGGTGGGACGGTAAATCAGCCCCAGCATTTT
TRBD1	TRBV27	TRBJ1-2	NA	CASSPTGGNYGYTF	TGTGCCAGCAGTCCGACAGGGGGGAATTATGGCTACACCTTC
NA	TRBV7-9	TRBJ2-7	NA	CASSLAPFGGWYPEQYF	TGTGCCAGCAGCTTAGCGCCCTTCGGCGGGTGGTATCCAGAGCAGTACTTC
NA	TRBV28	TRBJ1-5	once	CASSGPGGAGQPQHF	TGTGCCAGCAGTGGGCCCGGGGGCGCAGGTCAGCCCCAGCATTTT
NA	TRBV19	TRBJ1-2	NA	CASSMGAGVPPSNYGYTF	TGTGCCAGTAGTATGGGGGCTGGGGTTCCCCCGAGTAACTATGGCTACACCTTC
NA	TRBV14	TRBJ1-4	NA	CASSQDRGTRGEKLFF	TGTGCCAGCAGCCAAGATCGGGGAACAAGGGGTGAAAAACTGTTTTTT
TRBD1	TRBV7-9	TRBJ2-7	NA	CASSFPTGGNNYEQYF	TGTGCCAGCAGCTTTCCGACAGGGGGTAACAACTACGAGCAGTACTTC
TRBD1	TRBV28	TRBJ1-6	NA	CASSSPGTGGGSPLHF	TGTGCCAGCAGTTCCCCCGGGACAGGGGGAGGATCACCCCTCCACTTT
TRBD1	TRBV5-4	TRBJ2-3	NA	CASSSGGSLGQGRFSQYF	TGTGCCAGCAGCTCTGGCGGGTCGCTGGGACAGGGGCGATTTTCGCAGTATTTT
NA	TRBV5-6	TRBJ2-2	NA	CASSGSTGELFF	TGTGCCAGCTCCGGGAGCACCGGGGAGCTGTTTTTT
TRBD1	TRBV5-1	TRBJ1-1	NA	CASSPGQENTEAFF	TGCGCCAGCAGCCCGGGACAGGAGAACACTGAAGCTTTCTTT
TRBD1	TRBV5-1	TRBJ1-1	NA	CASSLMTPGTGVNTEAFF	TGCGCCAGCAGCTTGATGACCCCCGGGACAGGGGTGAACACTGAAGCTTTCTTT
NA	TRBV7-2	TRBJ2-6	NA	CASSASDGANVLTF	TGTGCCAGCAGCGCAAGTGATGGGGCCAACGTCCTGACTTTC
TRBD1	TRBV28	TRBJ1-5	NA	CASTEAGTGTRQPQHF	TGTGCCAGCACCGAAGCCGGGACAGGAACCCGTCAGCCCCAGCATTTT
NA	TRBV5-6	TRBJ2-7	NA	CASGSGAGVRNEQYF	TGTGCCAGCGGGTCGGGGGCAGGAGTTAGGAACGAGCAGTACTTC
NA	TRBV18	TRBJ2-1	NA	CASSQNAGYDEQFF	TGTGCCAGCTCGCAAAACGCCGGGTACGATGAGCAGTTCTTC
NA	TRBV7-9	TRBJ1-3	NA	CASSPDRYSGNTIYF	TGTGCCAGCAGCCCCGACCGGTACTCTGGAAACACCATATATTTT
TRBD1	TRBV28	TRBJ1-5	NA	CASSLGQGWQPQHF	TGTGCCAGCAGTTTAGGACAGGGTTGGCAGCCCCAGCATTTT